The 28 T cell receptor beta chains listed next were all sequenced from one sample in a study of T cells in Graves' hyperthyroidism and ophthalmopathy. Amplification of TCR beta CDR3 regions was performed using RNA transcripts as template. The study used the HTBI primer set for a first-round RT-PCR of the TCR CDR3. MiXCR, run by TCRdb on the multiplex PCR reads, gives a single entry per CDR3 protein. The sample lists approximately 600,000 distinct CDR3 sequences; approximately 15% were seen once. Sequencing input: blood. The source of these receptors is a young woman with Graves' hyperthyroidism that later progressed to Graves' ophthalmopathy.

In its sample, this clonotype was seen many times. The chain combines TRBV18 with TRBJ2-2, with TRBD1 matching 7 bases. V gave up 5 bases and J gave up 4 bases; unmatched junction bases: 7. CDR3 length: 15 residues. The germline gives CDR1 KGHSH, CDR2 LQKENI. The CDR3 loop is CASSFRQGFTGELFF. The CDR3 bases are TGTGCCAGCTCATTCCGACAGGGCTTCACCGGGGAGCTGTTTTTT. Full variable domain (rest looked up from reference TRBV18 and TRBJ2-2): NAGVMQNPRHLVRRRGQEARLRCSPMKGHSHVYWYRQLPEEGLKFMVYLQKENIIDESGMPKERFSAEFPKEGPSILRIQQVVRGDSAAYFCASSFRQGFTGELFFGEGSRLTVL.

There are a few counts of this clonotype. The CDR3 DNA is TGTGCCAGCAGTTACTCCCGGGACAGGGGCAACATTCAGTACTTC. Translating gives CASSYSRDRGNIQYF. This chain uses TRBV6-5 with TRBJ2-4; TRBD1 matches at 10 bases. Germline-derived CDR1 and CDR2 are MNHEY and SVGAGI. This CDR3 comprises 15 residues. V gave up 0 bases and J gave up 7 bases; unmatched junction bases: 3.

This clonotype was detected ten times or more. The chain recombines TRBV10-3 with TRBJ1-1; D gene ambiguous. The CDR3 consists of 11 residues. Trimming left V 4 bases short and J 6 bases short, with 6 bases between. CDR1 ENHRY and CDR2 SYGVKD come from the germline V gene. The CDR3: CAISAGPEAFF. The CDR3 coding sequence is TGTGCCATCAGTGCCGGCCCTGAAGCTTTCTTT.

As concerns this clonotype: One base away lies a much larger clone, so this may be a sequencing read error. The CDR3 protein is CASSWGGKYNEQFF. In DNA, the CDR3 is TGTGCCAGCAGCTGGGGGGGCAAATACAATGAGCAGTTCTTC. This chain uses TRBV5-5 with TRBJ2-1; D is possibly TRBD2 (7 bases). Germline V CDR1 and CDR2: SGHKS, YYEKEE (reference sequence). Trimming left V 3 bases short and J 4 bases short, with 11 bases between. The CDR3 loop spans 14 amino acids.

The CDR3 spells CASSSYTGYQRSNYGYTF. DNA of the CDR3: TGTGCCAGCAGCTCCTATACAGGGTATCAACGAAGTAACTATGGCTACACCTTC. V gene TRBV7-9 combines with J gene TRBJ1-2, with D possibly matching TRBD1 (6 bases). The germline V gene has CDR1 SEHNR and CDR2 FQNEAQ (reference sequence). Deletions cut 4 bases from V and 1 base from J, with 22 bases between. The CDR3 extends over 18 amino acids.

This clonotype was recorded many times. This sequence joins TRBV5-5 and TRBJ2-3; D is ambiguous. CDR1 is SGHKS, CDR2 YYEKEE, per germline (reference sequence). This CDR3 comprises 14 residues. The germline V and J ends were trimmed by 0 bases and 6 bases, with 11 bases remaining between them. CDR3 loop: CASSLDQVMDTQYF. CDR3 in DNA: TGTGCCAGCAGCTTGGATCAGGTTATGGATACGCAGTATTTT.

CDR3 sequence reads: CASRLHSSGKAGAGELFF. Here the CDR3 DNA reads TGTGCCAGCAGACTACATTCTAGCGGGAAGGCGGGAGCCGGGGAGCTGTTTTTT. The chain couples TRBV13 to TRBJ2-2; 9 bases line up with TRBD2. CDR3 length: 18 residues. J was trimmed by 6 bases and V by 6 bases; bases with no gene match: 17. Germline CDR1 is PRHDT and CDR2 is FYEKMQ (reference sequence).

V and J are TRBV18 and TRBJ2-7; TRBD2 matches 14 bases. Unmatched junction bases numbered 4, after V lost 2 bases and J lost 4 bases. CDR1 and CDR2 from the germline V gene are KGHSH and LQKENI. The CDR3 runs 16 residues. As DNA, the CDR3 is TGTGCCAGCTCACCAAGAGGGACTAGCGGGAGTTACGAGCAGTACTTC. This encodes CASSPRGTSGSYEQYF.

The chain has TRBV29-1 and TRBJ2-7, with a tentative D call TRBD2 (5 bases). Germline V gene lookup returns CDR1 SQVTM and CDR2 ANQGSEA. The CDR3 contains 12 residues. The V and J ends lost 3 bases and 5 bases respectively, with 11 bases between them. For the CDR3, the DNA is TGCAGCGTTGATGGCGGGTCCCACGAGCAGTACTTC. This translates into CSVDGGSHEQYF.

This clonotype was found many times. The CDR3 sequence is CASSLRGGLSYTF. Here the CDR3 DNA reads TGTGCCAGCAGTTTACGCGGGGGCCTAAGCTACACCTTC. The chain is built from TRBV27 and TRBJ1-2; D perhaps matches TRBD1 (6 bases). Looked up from germline, CDR1 is MNHEY and CDR2 is SMNVEV (reference sequence). The CDR3 has 13 residues. V gave up 2 bases and J gave up 9 bases, with 13 bases separating them.

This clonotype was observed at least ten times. The CDR3 bases are TGCGCCAGCAGAGGAGTGGGGAACACCGGGGAGCTGTTTTTT. Amino acids: CASRGVGNTGELFF. The chain couples TRBV5-1 to TRBJ2-2; D remains ambiguous. V gave up 5 bases and J gave up 1 base, with 9 bases separating them. This CDR3 contains 14 residues. The germline V gene has CDR1 SGHRS and CDR2 YFSETQ.

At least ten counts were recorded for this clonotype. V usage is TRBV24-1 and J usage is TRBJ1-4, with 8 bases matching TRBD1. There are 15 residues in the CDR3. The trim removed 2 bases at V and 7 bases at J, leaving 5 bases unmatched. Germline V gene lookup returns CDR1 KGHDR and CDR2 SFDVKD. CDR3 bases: TGTGCCACCAGTGATTCCCGGGACAGGCCTGAAAAACTGTTTTTT. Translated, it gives CATSDSRDRPEKLFF.

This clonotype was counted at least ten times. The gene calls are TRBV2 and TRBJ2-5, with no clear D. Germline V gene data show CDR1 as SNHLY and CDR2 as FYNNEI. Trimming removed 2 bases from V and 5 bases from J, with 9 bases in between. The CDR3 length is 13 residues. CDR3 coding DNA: TGTGCCAGCAGTGAAAGGGTGTCGGAGACCCAGTACTTC. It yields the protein CASSERVSETQYF. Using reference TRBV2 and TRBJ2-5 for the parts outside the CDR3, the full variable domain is EPEVTQTPSHQVTQMGQEVILRCVPISNHLYFYWYRQILGQKVEFLVSFYNNEISEKSEIFDDQFSVERPDGSNFTLKIRSTKLEDSAMYFCASSERVSETQYFGPGTRLLVL.

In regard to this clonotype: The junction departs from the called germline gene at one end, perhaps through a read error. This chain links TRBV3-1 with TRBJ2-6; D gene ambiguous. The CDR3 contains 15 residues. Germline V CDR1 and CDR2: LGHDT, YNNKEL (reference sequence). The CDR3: CASTQLNSGVNVLTF. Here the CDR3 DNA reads TGTGCCAGCACCCAATTGAACTCTGGGGTCAACGTCCTGACTTTC.

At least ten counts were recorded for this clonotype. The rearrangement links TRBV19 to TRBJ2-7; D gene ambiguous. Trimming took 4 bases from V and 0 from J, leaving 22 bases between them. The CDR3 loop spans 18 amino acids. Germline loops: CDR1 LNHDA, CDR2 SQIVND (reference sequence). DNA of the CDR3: TGTGCCAGTAGTACCCGGTTTTCTACACCCTTAAGCTCCTACGAGCAGTACTTC. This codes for CASSTRFSTPLSSYEQYF.

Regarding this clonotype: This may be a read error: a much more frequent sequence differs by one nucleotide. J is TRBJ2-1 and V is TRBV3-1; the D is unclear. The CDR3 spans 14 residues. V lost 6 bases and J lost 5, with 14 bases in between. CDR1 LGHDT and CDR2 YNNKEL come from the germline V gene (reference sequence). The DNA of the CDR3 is TGTGCCAGCAGTTCTGCAGCGTCCCACAATGAGCAGTTCTTC. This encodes CASSSAASHNEQFF.

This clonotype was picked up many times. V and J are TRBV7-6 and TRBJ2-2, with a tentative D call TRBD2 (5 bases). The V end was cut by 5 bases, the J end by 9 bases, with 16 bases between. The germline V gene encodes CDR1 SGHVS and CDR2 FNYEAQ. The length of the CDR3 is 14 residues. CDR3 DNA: TGTGCCAGCAGCCCCCTCCGGGATGACAGGGAGCTGTTTTTT. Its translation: CASSPLRDDRELFF.

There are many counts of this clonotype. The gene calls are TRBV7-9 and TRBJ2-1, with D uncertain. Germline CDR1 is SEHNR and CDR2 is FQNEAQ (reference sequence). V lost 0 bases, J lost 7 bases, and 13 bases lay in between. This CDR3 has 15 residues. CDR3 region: CASSLAPVGENEQFF. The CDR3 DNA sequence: TGTGCCAGCAGCTTAGCGCCGGTCGGAGAGAATGAGCAGTTCTTC.

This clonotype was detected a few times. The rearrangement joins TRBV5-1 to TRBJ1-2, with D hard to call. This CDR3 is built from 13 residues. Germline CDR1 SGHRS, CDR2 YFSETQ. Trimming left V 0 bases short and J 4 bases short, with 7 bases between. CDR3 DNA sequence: TGCGCCAGCAGCTTGGATTTGGGCTATGGCTACACCTTC. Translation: CASSLDLGYGYTF.

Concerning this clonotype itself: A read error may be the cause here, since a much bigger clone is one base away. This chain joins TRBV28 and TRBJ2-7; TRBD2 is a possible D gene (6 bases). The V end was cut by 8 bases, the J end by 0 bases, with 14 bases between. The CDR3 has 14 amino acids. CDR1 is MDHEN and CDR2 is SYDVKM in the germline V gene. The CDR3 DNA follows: TGTGCCAGCTCCTTTAGCGGCTGCTCCTACGAGCAGTACTTC. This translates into CASSFSGCSYEQYF.

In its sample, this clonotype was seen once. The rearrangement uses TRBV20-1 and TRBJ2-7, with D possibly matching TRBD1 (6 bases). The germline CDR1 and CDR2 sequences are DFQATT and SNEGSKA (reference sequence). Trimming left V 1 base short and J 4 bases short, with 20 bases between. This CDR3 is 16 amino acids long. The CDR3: CSARAEIGTGRYEQYF. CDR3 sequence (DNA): TGCAGTGCTAGAGCGGAGATTGGTACAGGGCGATACGAGCAGTACTTC.

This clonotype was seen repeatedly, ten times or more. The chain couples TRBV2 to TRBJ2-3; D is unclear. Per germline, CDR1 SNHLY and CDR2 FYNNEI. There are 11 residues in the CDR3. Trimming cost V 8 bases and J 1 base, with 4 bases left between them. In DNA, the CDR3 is TGTGCCAGCCTCCGCACAGATACGCAGTATTTT. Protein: CASLRTDTQYF.

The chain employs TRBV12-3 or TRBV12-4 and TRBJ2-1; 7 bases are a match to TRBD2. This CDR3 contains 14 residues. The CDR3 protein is CVSSREASYNEQFF. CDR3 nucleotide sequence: TGTGTCAGTTCCCGGGAGGCCTCCTACAATGAGCAGTTCTTC.

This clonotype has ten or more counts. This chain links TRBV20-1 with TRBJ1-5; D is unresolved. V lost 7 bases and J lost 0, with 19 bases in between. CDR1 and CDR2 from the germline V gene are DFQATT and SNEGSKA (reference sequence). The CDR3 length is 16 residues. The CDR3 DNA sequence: TGCAGTGTCGAGGGCTTGGGTGGGTATAGCAATCAGCCCCAGCATTTT. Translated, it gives CSVEGLGGYSNQPQHF.

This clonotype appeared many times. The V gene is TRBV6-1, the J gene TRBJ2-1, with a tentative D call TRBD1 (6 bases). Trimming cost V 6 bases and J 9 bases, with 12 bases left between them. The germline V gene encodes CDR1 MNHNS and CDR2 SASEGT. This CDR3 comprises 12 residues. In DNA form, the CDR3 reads TGTGCCAGCAGCCACTTACAGGGTGAGCAGTTCTTC. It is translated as CASSHLQGEQFF.

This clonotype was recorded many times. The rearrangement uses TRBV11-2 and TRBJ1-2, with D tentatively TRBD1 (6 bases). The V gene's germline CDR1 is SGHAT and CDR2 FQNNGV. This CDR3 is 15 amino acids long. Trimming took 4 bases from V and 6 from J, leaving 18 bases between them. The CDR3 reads CASSSLRASGDGYTF. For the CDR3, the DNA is TGTGCCAGCAGCTCTCTTCGGGCCTCAGGGGATGGCTACACCTTC.

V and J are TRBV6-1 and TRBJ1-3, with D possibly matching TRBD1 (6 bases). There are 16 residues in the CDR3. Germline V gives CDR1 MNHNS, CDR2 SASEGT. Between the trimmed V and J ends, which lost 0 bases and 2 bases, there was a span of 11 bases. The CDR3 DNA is TGTGCCAGCAGTGAAGCGGGGGCTACAGCTGGAAACACCATATATTTT. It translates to CASSEAGATAGNTIYF.

This CDR3 reads CASSLAEGFETQYF. The CDR3 nucleotides read TGTGCCAGCAGTTTAGCGGAGGGGTTCGAGACCCAGTACTTC. The V call is TRBV12-3 or TRBV12-4, the J call TRBJ2-5; D might be TRBD2 (6 bases). CDR3 length equals 14 residues. V was pared by 0 bases and J by 5 bases, with 10 bases between.